These 18 T cell receptor beta chains share one sample of origin, sequenced in a study of blood T cells in healthy people across ages. A J-beta primer mix and a sample-barcoded 5' primer were used in a second PCR of roughly 7 to 12 cycles. Using its own MiXCR run on the 5' RACE reads, TCRdb lists one record per CDR3 protein. The table records approximately 810,000 distinct CDR3 sequences, about 28% of them present only once. Input material: blood. These receptors all come from a woman of 80 years or more in good health.

With respect to this clonotype: This is likely a read error, given that the CDR3 carries no conserved phenylalanine or tryptophan at its end. The V gene is TRBV6-5, the J gene TRBJ1-4; D is ambiguous. The germline V gene has CDR1 MNHEY and CDR2 SVGAGI. The V end was cut by 4 bases, the J end by 7 bases, with 7 bases between. The CDR3 is 12 residues long. CDR3 coding DNA: TGTGCCAGCAGTTGGACGGGTGAAAAACTGTTTTTG. It codes for CASSWTGEKLFL.

Many counts were recorded for this clonotype. The rearrangement joins TRBV6-2 or TRBV6-3 to TRBJ1-1, with 7 bases identical to TRBD1. Trimming cost V 8 bases and J 5 bases; bases outside gene matches: 14. The V gene's germline CDR1 is MNHEY and CDR2 SVGEGT. CDR3 length equals 15 residues. CDR3 DNA: TGTGCCAGCGCAGCGACAGGGCCTCAGGGGACTGAAGCTTTCTTT. Translated: CASAATGPQGTEAFF.

This clonotype came up a few times. The chain carries TRBV6-2 or TRBV6-3 and TRBJ1-5; TRBD1 aligns across 9 bases. Germline V CDR1 and CDR2: MNHEY, SVGEGT. The length of the CDR3 is 16 residues. V lost 8 bases and J lost 4; bases outside the gene matches: 12. The CDR3: CASGPTGTGINQPQHF. The DNA for the CDR3 is TGTGCCAGCGGACCTACAGGGACAGGGATTAATCAGCCCCAGCATTTT.

This clonotype turned up a few times. It may be a read error: a sequence one base away is much more abundant. The chain links TRBV20-1 to TRBJ1-6; D possibly corresponds to TRBD1 (6 bases). The CDR3 extends over 13 amino acids. Germline-derived CDR1 and CDR2 are DFQATT and SNEGSKA (reference sequence). CDR3 DNA sequence: TGCAGTGCCCTAGCGGGGGCTTGGTCACCCCCCCACTTT. It codes for CSALAGAWSPPHF.

This clonotype was counted between two and nine times. This CDR3 reads CSPRDYRNSPLHF. The CDR3 bases are TGCAGCCCCCGGGACTACAGGAATTCACCCCTCCACTTT. The chain carries TRBV20-1 and TRBJ1-6, with TRBD1 as a possible D gene (5 bases). This CDR3 has 13 residues. Germline V CDR1 and CDR2: DFQATT, SNEGSKA (reference sequence).

J is TRBJ2-3 and V is TRBV21-1; TRBD2, the D gene given by the table, was not confirmed from the DNA. TRBV21-1 is a listed pseudogene. CDR3 length equals 21 residues. The CDR3, as DNA: TGTGCCAGCAGCAAAGTGCCTGGACTAGCGATGAGGAACCCAAGCACAGATACGCAGTATTTT. This gives the protein CASSKVPGLAMRNPSTDTQYF.

V usage is TRBV12-3 or TRBV12-4 and J usage is TRBJ1-5; D uncertain. This CDR3 is 15 amino acids long. V was cut by 2 bases and J by 0 bases, with 8 bases left in between. CDR3 DNA: TGTGCCAGCAGTTTATGGGCCGATAGCAATCAGCCCCAGCATTTT. This translates into CASSLWADSNQPQHF.

The rearrangement uses TRBV4-1 and TRBJ2-3; a weak D match, TRBD1 (7 bases). The CDR3 contains 15 residues. Germline V gene sequence: CDR1 MGHRA, CDR2 YSYEKL. V lost 4 bases to trimming and J lost 5 bases, with 16 bases between them. CDR3 sequence (DNA): TGCGCCAGCAGCCCTCAGGGGGGTATGCGAGATACGCAGTATTTT. It translates to CASSPQGGMRDTQYF.

This clonotype was seen many times. The chain recombines TRBV5-5 with TRBJ1-2; the D gene is possibly TRBD1 (5 bases). The V gene lost 4 bases and the J gene lost 13 bases, with 23 bases spanning the gap. Germline V gene sequence: CDR1 SGHKS, CDR2 YYEKEE (reference sequence). CDR3 length: 14 residues. CDR3 sequence (DNA): TGTGCCAGCAGCGGGGGGACTTTTCGTTTGGGGTTCACCTTC. It is translated as CASSGGTFRLGFTF.

To note about this clonotype: Being one base from a much bigger clone, this may be a read error. V usage is TRBV12-3 or TRBV12-4 and J usage is TRBJ2-7, with D possibly TRBD1 on 6 matching bases. This CDR3 contains 17 residues. V was shortened by 3 bases and J by 3 bases, with 21 bases between the two germline ends. The CDR3 coding sequence is TGTGCCAGCAGTTTTAGGCCCTGCCAGGGGACCGACTACGAGCAGTACTTC. Translating gives CASSFRPCQGTDYEQYF.

The chain is built from TRBV20-1 and TRBJ2-3; D uncertain. Germline V CDR1 and CDR2: DFQATT, SNEGSKA (reference sequence). This CDR3 spans 14 amino acids. Trimming stripped 6 bases from V and 6 bases from J, with 19 bases between. In DNA, the CDR3 is TGCAGTGCCCCGTGGACCTCCGAAGGGGATACGCAGTATTTT. This sequence encodes CSAPWTSEGDTQYF.

This clonotype was observed at least ten times. The chain uses TRBV27 and TRBJ2-5, with D possibly TRBD2 on 6 matching bases. Germline-derived CDR1 and CDR2 are MNHEY and SMNVEV (reference sequence). There are 15 residues in the CDR3. Trimming shortened V by 2 bases and J by 5 bases, and 15 bases separated the two germline ends. As DNA, the CDR3 is TGTGCCAGCAGTTTAGCCGGGGGTAGTGTGGAGACCCAGTACTTC. It codes for CASSLAGGSVETQYF.

This CDR3 is CASSTPGHFTDTQYF. CDR3 bases: TGTGCCAGCTCAACTCCGGGACACTTCACAGATACGCAGTATTTT. This chain connects TRBV18 to TRBJ2-3; D perhaps matches TRBD1 (6 bases). CDR3 length: 15 amino acids. With 5 bases removed from V and 2 bases from J, the gap between germline ends came to 14 bases. CDR1 KGHSH and CDR2 LQKENI come from the germline V gene.

This clonotype has a count of ten or more. The chain carries TRBV7-2 and TRBJ2-4; D uncertain. Germline V lookup: CDR1 SGHTA, CDR2 FQGNSA. V was clipped by 4 bases and J by 0 bases, with 10 bases between them. The CDR3 runs to 15 residues. The CDR3 loop reads CASSYGWVAKNIQYF. DNA for the CDR3: TGTGCCAGCAGCTACGGATGGGTAGCCAAAAACATTCAGTACTTC. The whole variable domain, remainder taken from reference TRBV7-2 and TRBJ2-4, is GAGVSQSPSNKVTEKGKDVELRCDPISGHTALYWYRQSLGQGLEFLIYFQGNSAPDKSGLPSDRFSAERTGGSVSTLTIQRTQQEDSAVYLCASSYGWVAKNIQYFGAGTRLSVL.

The chain links TRBV3-1 to TRBJ1-2; no definite D call. Between the trimmed V and J ends, which lost 4 bases and 10 bases, there was a span of 19 bases. The germline V gene has CDR1 LGHDT and CDR2 YNNKEL (reference sequence). The CDR3 is 14 residues long. The CDR3, as DNA: TGTGCCAGCAGCCCACGTTCGAGAGGAGGTGACTACACCTTC. Translated: CASSPRSRGGDYTF.

The chain combines TRBV11-2 with TRBJ1-2, with no clear D. Germline V gene data show CDR1 as SGHAT and CDR2 as FQNNGV. The CDR3 covers 14 residues. The V end was cut by 2 bases, the J end by 4 bases, with 11 bases between. This CDR3 reads CASSLPQKGYGYTF. In DNA form, the CDR3 reads TGTGCCAGCAGCTTACCTCAGAAGGGCTATGGCTACACCTTC.

V usage is TRBV4-3 and J usage is TRBJ2-7; D gene ambiguous. The germline CDR1 and CDR2 sequences are LGHNA and YSLEER. Deletions cut 10 bases from V and 0 bases from J, with 16 bases between. This CDR3 comprises 14 residues. In nucleotides, the CDR3 is TGCGCCAACAACCTAGACACTCTCTCCTACGAGCAGTACTTC. This gives the protein CANNLDTLSYEQYF.

This clonotype was seen at least ten times. This chain connects TRBV4-3 to TRBJ1-4; TRBD1 is a possible D gene (6 bases). V was trimmed by 2 bases and J by 13 bases, leaving 20 bases between them. CDR1 and CDR2 (germline): LGHNA, YSLEER. The CDR3 loop spans 15 amino acids. CDR3 sequence: CASSQTKLGAPRLFF. The DNA of the CDR3 is TGCGCCAGCAGCCAAACCAAGTTGGGGGCGCCGAGACTGTTTTTT.